This TCR beta chain comes out of a study of blood T cells in healthy people across ages. Study conclusions and caveats: Among long-lived donors, naive CD4+ cells were more numerous and diversity higher than in aged donors.

This clonotype was counted many times. The antigen remains unidentified. This CDR3 spans 13 amino acids. The germline CDR1 and CDR2 sequences are SGHTA and FQGTGA. V shed 8 bases, J shed 2 bases, and the junction held 1 base outside the gene matches. Donors were healthy Caucasian individuals from Russia aged about 6 to 90. Each donor gave roughly 9.8 milliliters of peripheral blood. They isolated at least 6.5 million PBMCs from each sample. Together with a sample-barcoded 5' primer, a J-beta primer mix was included in a second PCR lasting about 6 to 11 cycles. MiXCR was run by TCRdb on the 5' RACE reads, yielding one entry per CDR3 protein. The profile shows approximately 700,000 distinct CDR3 sequences, approximately 31% of them singletons.

The chain uses TRBV7-3 and TRBJ2-7; TRBD2 matches at 12 bases. Sequenced input: blood. This clonotype originated in an elderly woman in good health. In DNA, the CDR3 is TGTGCCAGCCGACTAGCGGGGGCCTACGAGCAGTACTTC. It specifies CASRLAGAYEQYF.